The 8 T cell receptor beta chains below all came from one sample that was sequenced in a study of blood T cell repertoires in COVID-19. Libraries were prepared by immunoSEQ multiplex PCR; TCRdb keeps only in-frame clonotypes and omits some of them. The table shows some 220,000 clones, with 70% to 85% occurring only once. Sample: peripheral blood. Receptors were obtained from a man between 45 and 60 years old with active or convalescent COVID-19.

The rearrangement joins TRBV7-2 to TRBJ2-1, with D possibly matching TRBD1 (5 bases). The CDR3 contains 15 residues. CDR1 and CDR2 (germline): SGHTA, FQGNSA. V lost 7 bases, J lost 1 base, and 14 bases lay in between. CDR3 DNA: TGTGCCAGCAACGCAAGGGGTCCGTCCTACAATGAGCAGTTCTTC. This encodes CASNARGPSYNEQFF.

This chain uses TRBV4-3 with TRBJ1-5; tentatively, D is TRBD1 (6 bases). Between the trimmed V and J ends, which lost 0 bases and 4 bases, there was a span of 10 bases. The CDR3 extends over 15 amino acids. Germline CDR1 LGHNA, CDR2 YSLEER. CDR3 sequence: CASSQEVGGNQPQHF. The CDR3 DNA reads TGCGCCAGCAGCCAAGAGGTAGGGGGAAATCAGCCCCAGCATTTT.

The chain employs TRBV5-4 and TRBJ2-5; the match to TRBD1 covers 10 bases. The junction had 8 bases not matched to a gene; V was cut back by 4 bases and J by 5 bases. Germline V CDR1 and CDR2: SGHNT, YYREEE (reference sequence). This CDR3 is 15 amino acids long. CDR3 DNA sequence: TGTGCCAGCAGCGCGAAGACAGGGGGCGCCGAGACCCAGTACTTC. Translating it yields CASSAKTGGAETQYF.

The chain uses TRBV3-1 (or the pseudogene TRBV3-2) and TRBJ2-7, with D tentatively TRBD2 (7 bases). V was shortened by 4 bases and J by 7 bases, with 26 bases between the two germline ends. Germline V gene data show CDR1 as LGHDT and CDR2 as YNNKEL (reference sequence). The CDR3 sequence is 17 residues long. The CDR3 region has the DNA TGTGCCAGCAGCCCAGGGGACTACCGATTGGGGATGTGGGAGCAGTACTTC. It yields the protein CASSPGDYRLGMWEQYF.

This rearrangement joins TRBV4-2 to TRBJ2-4; 10 bases match TRBD2. This CDR3 spans 17 amino acids. V lost 3 bases and J lost 2; bases outside the gene matches: 7. The germline CDR1 and CDR2 sequences are LGHNA and YNFKEQ. As DNA, the CDR3 is TGTGCCAGCAGCCAGTTACTAGCGGGGCAGTCCAAAAACATTCAGTACTTC. Translated, it gives CASSQLLAGQSKNIQYF.

J is TRBJ1-3 and V is TRBV9, with TRBD1 matching over 7 bases. This CDR3 region has 16 residues. J was trimmed by 0 bases and V by 3 bases; bases with no gene match: 6. Germline values: CDR1 SGDLS, CDR2 YYNGEE. The DNA for the CDR3 is TGTGCCAGCAGCGCCCCCGGGACAGCCTCTGGAAACACCATATATTTT. It yields the protein CASSAPGTASGNTIYF.

The rearrangement links TRBV7-3 to TRBJ2-6, with TRBD2 as a possible D gene (6 bases). The length of the CDR3 is 17 residues. Trimming took off 2 bases at V and 1 base at J, with 12 bases between the two ends. Germline V lookup: CDR1 SGHTA, CDR2 FQGTGA. The CDR3 nucleotides are TGTGCCAGCAGCTTAGCGGGACCCCCGTCTGGGGCCAACGTCCTGACTTTC. Protein product: CASSLAGPPSGANVLTF.

The chain links TRBV4-3 to TRBJ2-2; 8 nucleotides line up with TRBD2. CDR1 and CDR2 (germline): LGHNA, YSLEER. Trimming took 0 bases from V and 1 from J; bases not matched to a gene: 7. The CDR3 length is 18 residues. The CDR3 protein is CASSQEGWGLVNTGELFF. CDR3 nucleotides: TGCGCCAGCAGCCAAGAAGGGTGGGGACTAGTGAACACCGGGGAGCTGTTTTTT.